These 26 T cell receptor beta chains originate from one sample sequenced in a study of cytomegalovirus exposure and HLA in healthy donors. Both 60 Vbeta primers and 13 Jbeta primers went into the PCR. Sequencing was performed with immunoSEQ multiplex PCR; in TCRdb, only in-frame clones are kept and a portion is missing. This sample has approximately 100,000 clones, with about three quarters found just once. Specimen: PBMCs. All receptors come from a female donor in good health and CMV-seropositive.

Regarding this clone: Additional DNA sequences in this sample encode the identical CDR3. In DNA form, the CDR3 reads TGTGCCAGCAGCTTAGGACAGGGATTCTATAATTCACCCCTCCACTTT. It is translated as CASSLGQGFYNSPLHF. The chain has TRBV7-9 and TRBJ1-6; 7 nucleotides align to TRBD1. The CDR3 sequence is 16 residues long. Trimming took 1 base from V and 3 from J; bases not matched to a gene: 3. Germline V gene sequence: CDR1 SEHNR, CDR2 FQNEAQ (reference sequence). The full variable domain, in which reference TRBV7-9 and TRBJ1-6 provide the parts outside the CDR3, is DTGVSQNPRHKITKRGQNVTFRCDPISEHNRLYWYRQTLGQGPEFLTYFQNEAQLEKSRLLSDRFSAERPKGSFSTLEIQRTEQGDSAMYLCASSLGQGFYNSPLHFGNGTRLTVT.

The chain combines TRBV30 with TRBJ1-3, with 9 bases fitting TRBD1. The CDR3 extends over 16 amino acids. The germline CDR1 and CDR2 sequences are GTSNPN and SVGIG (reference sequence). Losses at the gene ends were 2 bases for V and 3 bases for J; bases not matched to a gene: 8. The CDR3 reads CAWSTGGLRDGNTIYF. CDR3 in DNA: TGTGCCTGGAGTACAGGGGGCTTGCGCGATGGAAACACCATATATTTT.

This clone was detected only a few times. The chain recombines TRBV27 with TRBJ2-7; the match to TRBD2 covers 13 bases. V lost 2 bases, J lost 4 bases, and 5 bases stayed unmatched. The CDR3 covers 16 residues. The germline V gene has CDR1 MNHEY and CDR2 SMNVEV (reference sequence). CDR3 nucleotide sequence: TGTGCCAGCAGTTTAACTAGCGGGAGGGCCACGTACGAGCAGTACTTC. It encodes CASSLTSGRATYEQYF.

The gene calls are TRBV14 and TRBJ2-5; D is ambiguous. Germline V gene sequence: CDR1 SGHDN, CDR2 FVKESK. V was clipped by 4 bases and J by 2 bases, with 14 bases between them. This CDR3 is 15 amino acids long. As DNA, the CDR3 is TGTGCCAGCAGCCGTAGAGGTTTGGGTCAAGAGACCCAGTACTTC. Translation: CASSRRGLGQETQYF.

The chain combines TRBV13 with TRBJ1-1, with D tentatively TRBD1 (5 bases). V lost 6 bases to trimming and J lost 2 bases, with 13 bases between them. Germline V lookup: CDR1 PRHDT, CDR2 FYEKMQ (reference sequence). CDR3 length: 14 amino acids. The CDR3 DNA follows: TGTGCCAGCAGGACTGGCGGGGGAAACACTGAAGCTTTCTTT. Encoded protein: CASRTGGGNTEAFF. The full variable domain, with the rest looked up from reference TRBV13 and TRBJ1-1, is AAGVIQSPRHLIKEKRETATLKCYPIPRHDTVYWYQQGPGQDPQFLISFYEKMQSDKGSIPDRFSAQQFSDYHSELNMSSLELGDSALYFCASRTGGGNTEAFFGQGTRLTVV.

CDR3 sequence reads: CASLPRVGSYNEQFF. In DNA, the CDR3 is TGTGCCAGCCTTCCCCGGGTTGGCTCCTACAATGAGCAGTTCTTC. This chain uses TRBV27 with TRBJ2-1; D gene uncertain. The germline gives CDR1 MNHEY, CDR2 SMNVEV (reference sequence). This CDR3 contains 15 residues. The V gene lost 8 bases and the J gene lost 0 bases, with 14 bases spanning the gap.

The CDR3 region has the DNA TGTGCCAGCAGTCCGCTAGCGGGAGTAGCCCAAACGGGTGAGCAGTTCTTC. Protein: CASSPLAGVAQTGEQFF. This chain links TRBV2 with TRBJ2-1, with 10 bases matching TRBD2. This CDR3 comprises 17 residues. Germline CDR1 SNHLY, CDR2 FYNNEI. Unmatched junction bases numbered 16, after V lost 5 bases and J lost 9 bases.

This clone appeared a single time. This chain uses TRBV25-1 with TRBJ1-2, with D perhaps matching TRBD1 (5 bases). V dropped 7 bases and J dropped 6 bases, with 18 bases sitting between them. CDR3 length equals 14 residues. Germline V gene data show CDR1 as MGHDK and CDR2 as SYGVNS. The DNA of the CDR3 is TGTGCCAGCAAGTCCGAAAGGGGCGTTGATGGCTACACCTTC. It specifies CASKSERGVDGYTF.

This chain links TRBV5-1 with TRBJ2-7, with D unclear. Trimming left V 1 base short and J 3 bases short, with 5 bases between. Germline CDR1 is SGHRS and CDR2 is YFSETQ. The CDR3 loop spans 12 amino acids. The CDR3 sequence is CASSLNYYEQYF. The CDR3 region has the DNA TGCGCCAGCAGCTTGAATTACTACGAGCAGTACTTC.

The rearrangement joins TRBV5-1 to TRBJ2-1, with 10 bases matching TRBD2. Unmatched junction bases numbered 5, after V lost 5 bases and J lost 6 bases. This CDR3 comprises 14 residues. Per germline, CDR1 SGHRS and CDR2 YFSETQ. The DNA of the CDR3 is TGCGCCAGCAGACTAGCGGGGCCCAGCAATGAGCAGTTCTTC. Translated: CASRLAGPSNEQFF.

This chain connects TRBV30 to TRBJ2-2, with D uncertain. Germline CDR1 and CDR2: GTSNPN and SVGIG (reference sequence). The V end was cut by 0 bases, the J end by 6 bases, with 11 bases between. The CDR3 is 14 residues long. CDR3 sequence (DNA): TGTGCCTGGAGTGTAATGAGTAGCTCCGGGGAGCTGTTTTTT. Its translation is CAWSVMSSSGELFF. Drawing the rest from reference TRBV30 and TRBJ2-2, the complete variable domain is SQTIHQWPATLVQPVGSPLSLECTVEGTSNPNLYWYRQAAGRGLQLLFYSVGIGQISSEVPQNLSASRPQDRQFILSSKKLLLSDSGFYLCAWSVMSSSGELFFGEGSRLTVL.

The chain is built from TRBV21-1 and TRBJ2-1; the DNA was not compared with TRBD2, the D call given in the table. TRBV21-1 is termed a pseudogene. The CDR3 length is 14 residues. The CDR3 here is CASSNRIPYNEQFF. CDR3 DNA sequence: TGTGCCAGCAGCAACCGTATCCCCTACAATGAGCAGTTCTTC.

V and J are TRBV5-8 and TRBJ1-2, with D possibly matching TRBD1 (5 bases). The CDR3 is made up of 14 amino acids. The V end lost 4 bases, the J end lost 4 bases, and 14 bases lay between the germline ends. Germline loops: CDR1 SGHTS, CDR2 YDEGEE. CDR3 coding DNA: TGTGCCAGCAGCCCGAGCGTTGGGGCCTATGGCTACACCTTC. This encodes CASSPSVGAYGYTF.

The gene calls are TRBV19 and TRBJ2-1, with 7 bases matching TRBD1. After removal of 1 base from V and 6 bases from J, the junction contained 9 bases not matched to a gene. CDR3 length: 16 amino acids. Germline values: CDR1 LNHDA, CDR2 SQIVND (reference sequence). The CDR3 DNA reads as TGTGCCAGTAGTATAGGCACAGGGGAAGTGGGCAATGAGCAGTTCTTC. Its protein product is CASSIGTGEVGNEQFF. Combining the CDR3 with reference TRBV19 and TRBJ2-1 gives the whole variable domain DGGITQSPKYLFRKEGQNVTLSCEQNLNHDAMYWYRQDPGQGLRLIYYSQIVNDFQKGDIAEGYSVSREKKESFPLTVTSAQKNPTAFYLCASSIGTGEVGNEQFFGPGTRLTVL.

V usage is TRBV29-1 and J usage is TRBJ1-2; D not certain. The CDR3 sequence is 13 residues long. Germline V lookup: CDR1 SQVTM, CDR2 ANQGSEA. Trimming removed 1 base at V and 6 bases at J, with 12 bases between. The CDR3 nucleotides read TGCAGCGTTGAAGGAGGTCATAATCATGGCTACACCTTC. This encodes CSVEGGHNHGYTF.

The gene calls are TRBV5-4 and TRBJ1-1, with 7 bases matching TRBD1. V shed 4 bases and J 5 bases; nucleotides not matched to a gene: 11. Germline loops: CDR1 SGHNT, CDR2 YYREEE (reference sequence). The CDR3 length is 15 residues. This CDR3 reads CASSRQGSQLTEAFF. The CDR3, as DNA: TGTGCCAGCAGCCGACAGGGTTCGCAGTTGACTGAAGCTTTCTTT.

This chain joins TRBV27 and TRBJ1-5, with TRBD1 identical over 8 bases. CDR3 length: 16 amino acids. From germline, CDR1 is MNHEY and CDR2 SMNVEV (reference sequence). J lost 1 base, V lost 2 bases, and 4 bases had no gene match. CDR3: CASSLRQGRSNQPQHF. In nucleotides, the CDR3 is TGTGCCAGCAGTTTACGACAGGGGAGGAGCAATCAGCCCCAGCATTTT.

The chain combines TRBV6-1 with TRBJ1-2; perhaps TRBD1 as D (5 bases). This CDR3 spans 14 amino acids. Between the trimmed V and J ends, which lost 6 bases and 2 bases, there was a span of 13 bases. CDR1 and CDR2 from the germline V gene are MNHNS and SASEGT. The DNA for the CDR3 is TGTGCCAGCAGCCCGACAGTACGAAACTATGGCTACACCTTC. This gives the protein CASSPTVRNYGYTF.

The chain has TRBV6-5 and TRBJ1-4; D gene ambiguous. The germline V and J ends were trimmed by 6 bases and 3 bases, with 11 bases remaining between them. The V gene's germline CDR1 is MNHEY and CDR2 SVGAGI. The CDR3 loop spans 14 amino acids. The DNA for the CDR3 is TGTGCCAGCAGCCTCAGCGGAGCTAATGAAAAACTGTTTTTT. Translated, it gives CASSLSGANEKLFF.

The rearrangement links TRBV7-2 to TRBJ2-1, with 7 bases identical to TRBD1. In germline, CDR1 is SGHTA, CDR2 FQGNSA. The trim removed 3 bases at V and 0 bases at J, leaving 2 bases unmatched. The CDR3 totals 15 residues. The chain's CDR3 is CASSLDRSSYNEQFF. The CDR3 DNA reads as TGTGCCAGCAGCTTGGACAGGAGCTCCTACAATGAGCAGTTCTTC.

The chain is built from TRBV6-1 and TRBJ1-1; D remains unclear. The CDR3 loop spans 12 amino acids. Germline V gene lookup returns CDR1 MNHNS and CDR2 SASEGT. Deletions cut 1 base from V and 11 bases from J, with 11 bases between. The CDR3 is CASSEELVRAFF. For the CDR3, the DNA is TGTGCCAGCAGTGAAGAATTGGTGCGGGCTTTCTTT.

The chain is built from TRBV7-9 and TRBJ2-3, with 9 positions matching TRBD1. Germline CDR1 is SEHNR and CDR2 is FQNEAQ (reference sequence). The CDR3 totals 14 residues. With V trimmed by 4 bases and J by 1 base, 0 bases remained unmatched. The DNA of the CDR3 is TGTGCCAGCAGCTGGACAGGGGGCACAGATACGCAGTATTTT. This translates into CASSWTGGTDTQYF.

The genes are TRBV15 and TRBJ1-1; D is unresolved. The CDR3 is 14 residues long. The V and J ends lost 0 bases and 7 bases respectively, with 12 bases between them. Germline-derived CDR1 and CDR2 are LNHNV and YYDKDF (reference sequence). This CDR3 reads CATSRDIGSGEAFF. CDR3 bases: TGTGCCACCAGCAGAGATATAGGGAGTGGTGAAGCTTTCTTT.

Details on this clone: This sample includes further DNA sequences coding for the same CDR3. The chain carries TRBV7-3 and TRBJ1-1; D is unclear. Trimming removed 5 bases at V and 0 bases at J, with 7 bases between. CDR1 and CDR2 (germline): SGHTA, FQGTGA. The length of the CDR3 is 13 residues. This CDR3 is CASSLTVNTEAFF. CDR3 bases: TGTGCCAGCAGCCTCACAGTGAACACTGAAGCTTTCTTT.

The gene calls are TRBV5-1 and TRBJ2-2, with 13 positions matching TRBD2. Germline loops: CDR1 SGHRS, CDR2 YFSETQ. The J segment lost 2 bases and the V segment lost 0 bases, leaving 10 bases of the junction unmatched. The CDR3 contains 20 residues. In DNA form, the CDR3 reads TGCGCCAGCAGCTTGGCTAGGACTAGCGGGAGTTGGGGAAACACCGGGGAGCTGTTTTTT. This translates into CASSLARTSGSWGNTGELFF.

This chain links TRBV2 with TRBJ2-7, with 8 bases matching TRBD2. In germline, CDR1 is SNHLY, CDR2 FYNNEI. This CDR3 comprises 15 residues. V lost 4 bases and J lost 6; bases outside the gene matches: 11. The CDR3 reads CASSGGPAGVSEQYF. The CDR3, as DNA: TGTGCCAGCAGTGGAGGTCCAGCGGGAGTAAGCGAGCAGTACTTC.